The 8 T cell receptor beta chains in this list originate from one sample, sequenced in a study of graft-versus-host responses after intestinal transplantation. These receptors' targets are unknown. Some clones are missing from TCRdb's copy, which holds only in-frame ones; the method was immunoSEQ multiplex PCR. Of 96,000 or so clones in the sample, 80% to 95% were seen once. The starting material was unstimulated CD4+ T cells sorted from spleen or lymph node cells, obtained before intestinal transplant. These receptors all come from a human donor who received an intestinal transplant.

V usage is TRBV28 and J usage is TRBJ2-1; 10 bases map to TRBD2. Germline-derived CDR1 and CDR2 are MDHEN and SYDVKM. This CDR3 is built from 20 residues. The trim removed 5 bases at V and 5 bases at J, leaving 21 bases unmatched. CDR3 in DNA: TGTGCCAGCAGTGGGAGTAGCGCTAGCGGGAGCGTAAAAGGGGACAATGAGCAGTTCTTC. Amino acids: CASSGSSASGSVKGDNEQFF.

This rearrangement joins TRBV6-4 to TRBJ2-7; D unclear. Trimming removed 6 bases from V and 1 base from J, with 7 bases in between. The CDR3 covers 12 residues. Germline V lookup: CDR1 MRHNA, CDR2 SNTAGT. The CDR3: CASRGFSYEQYF. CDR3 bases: TGTGCCAGCAGGGGCTTTTCCTACGAGCAGTACTTC.

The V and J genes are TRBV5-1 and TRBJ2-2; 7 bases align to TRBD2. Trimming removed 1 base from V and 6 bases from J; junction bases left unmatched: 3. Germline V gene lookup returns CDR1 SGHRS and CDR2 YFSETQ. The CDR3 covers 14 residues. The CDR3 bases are TGCGCCAGCAGCTTGATACGGGAGGCCGGGGAGCTGTTTTTT. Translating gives CASSLIREAGELFF.

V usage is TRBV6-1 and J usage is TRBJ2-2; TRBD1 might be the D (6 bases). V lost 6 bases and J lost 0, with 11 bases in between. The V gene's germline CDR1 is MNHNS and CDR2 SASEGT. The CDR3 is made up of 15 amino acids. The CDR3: CASRAWTANTGELFF. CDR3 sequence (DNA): TGTGCCAGCAGAGCCTGGACAGCGAACACCGGGGAGCTGTTTTTT.

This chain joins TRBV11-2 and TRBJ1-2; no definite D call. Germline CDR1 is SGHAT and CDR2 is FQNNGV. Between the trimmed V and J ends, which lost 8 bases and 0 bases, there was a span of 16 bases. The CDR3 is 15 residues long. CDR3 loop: CASQAGAAANYGYTF. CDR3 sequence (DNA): TGTGCCAGCCAAGCGGGAGCAGCCGCTAACTATGGCTACACCTTC.

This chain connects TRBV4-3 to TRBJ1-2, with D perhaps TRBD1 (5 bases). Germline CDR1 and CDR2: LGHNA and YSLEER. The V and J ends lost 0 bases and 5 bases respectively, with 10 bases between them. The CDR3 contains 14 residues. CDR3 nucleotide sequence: TGCGCCAGCAGCCAAGATGTCCAGGGATATGGCTACACCTTC. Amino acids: CASSQDVQGYGYTF.

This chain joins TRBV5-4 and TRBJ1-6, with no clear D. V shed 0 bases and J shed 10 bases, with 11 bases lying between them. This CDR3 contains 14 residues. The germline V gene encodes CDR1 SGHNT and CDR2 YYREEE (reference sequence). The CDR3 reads CASSLGPLASPLHF. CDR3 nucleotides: TGTGCCAGCAGCTTGGGACCCTTAGCGTCACCCCTCCACTTT.

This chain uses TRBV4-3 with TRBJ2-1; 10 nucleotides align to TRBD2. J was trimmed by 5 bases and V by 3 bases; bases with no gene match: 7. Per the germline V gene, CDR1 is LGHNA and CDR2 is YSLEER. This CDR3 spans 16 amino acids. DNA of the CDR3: TGCGCCAGCAGCCACCAGCGGGGGGGCCTCGACAATGAGCAGTTCTTC. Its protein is CASSHQRGGLDNEQFF.